This T cell receptor (beta chain) was sequenced in a study of blood T cell repertoires in COVID-19. Study background: Sample material is recorded as cDNA or gDNA derived from T cells, B-cell-depleted T cells, or PBMCs.

The sample holds a few counts of this clone. Data came from immunoSEQ multiplex PCR; TCRdb stores just in-frame clones and leaves some out. The data hold 130,000 or so clones, with around four fifths observed a single time. The receptor's source is a woman between 50 and 59 years old with acute COVID-19. Sequenced sample: PBMCs or T cells enriched from blood (not recorded which).

CDR3 sequence reads: CASSLAGAGANTGELFF. The CDR3 coding sequence is TGTGCCAGCAGCTTAGCCGGCGCGGGCGCGAACACCGGGGAGCTGTTTTTT. V is TRBV7-6 and J is TRBJ2-2; TRBD2 might be the D (5 bases). The CDR3 contains 17 residues. Germline lookup yields CDR1 SGHVS and CDR2 FNYEAQ. Trimming removed 0 bases at V and 0 bases at J, with 11 bases between.